The sequence of this T cell receptor (beta chain) was determined in a study of human T cells and chemical hapten exposure. Study-wide background: Patients additionally received therapeutic doses of diphenylcyclopropenone on the scalp once a week, and this continued throughout the roughly 26-week study.

Time point noted: patch test 3, about 24 weeks after DPC sensitization. Treatment of the sample: therapeutic diphenylcyclopropenone sensitization with weekly scalp DPC. This clonotype occurred many times. The authors' processing: Ranging from roughly 20,000 to 750,000, TCR counts per sample had a median value of around 100,000. TCRdb called the RACE reads again in MiXCR, with one record for every CDR3 protein. TCRdb assigned the V and J calls; the authors' analysis was not used. The table has some 32,000 distinct CDR3 sequences, approximately 6% seen once. The ends lost 4 bases at V and 5 bases at J; junction bases unmatched: 10. CDR1 is SNHLY, CDR2 FYNNEI, per germline. The CDR3 is 15 residues long.

This sequence was found in a man younger than 40 with alopecia areata. Some clones in this sample may be carry-over from other donors' samples. This chain links TRBV2 with TRBJ2-5; the match to TRBD1 covers 7 bases. The sequences come from whole blood, collected in connection with sensitization to the hapten diphenylcyclopropenone (DPC). The DNA of the CDR3 is TGTGCCAGCAGTGTGGGACAGTTGGGAGCGGAGACCCAGTACTTC. Translating it yields CASSVGQLGAETQYF.